The 30 T cell receptor beta chains below were found in one sample sequenced in a study of read filtering for tumor transcriptome and immune sequencing. This library used roughly 400 ng RNA and molecular barcoded adaptors spanning alpha/delta and beta/gamma chains. A single record per CDR3 protein comes from TCRdb applying MiXCR to the reads. There are 45,000 to 55,000 distinct CDR3 sequences in the sample; 10% to 15% occur only once, and about 14% lies in the top ten. Source material: a population of CD138-negative cells sorted from bone marrow. All receptors come from a donor aged 40 or older with multiple myeloma.

The chain links TRBV7-2 to TRBJ2-1; 8 positions agree with TRBD2. The ends lost 4 bases at V and 0 bases at J; junction bases unmatched: 5. The CDR3 consists of 16 residues. Germline CDR1 and CDR2: SGHTA and FQGNSA. The CDR3 DNA follows: TGTGCCAGCAGCTCAAGACTAGCGCGCTCCTACAATGAGCAGTTCTTC. Encoded protein: CASSSRLARSYNEQFF.

This clonotype was observed many times. It may be a read error: a sequence one base away is much more abundant. The chain joins TRBV7-3 to TRBJ2-1; 12 nucleotides line up with TRBD2. Germline loops: CDR1 SGHTA, CDR2 FQGTGA. This CDR3 has 14 amino acids. CDR3 loop: CASSSTSGGNGQFF. CDR3 sequence (DNA): TGTGCCAGCAGCTCGACTAGCGGGGGCAATGGGCAGTTCTTC.

This clonotype was counted many times. The rearrangement links TRBV7-8 to TRBJ2-7, with D perhaps TRBD1 or TRBD2 (5 bases each). In germline, CDR1 is SGHVS, CDR2 FQNEAQ. The CDR3 covers 13 residues. The V end lost 1 base, the J end lost 5 bases, and 9 bases lay between the germline ends. The CDR3 reads CASSLDLGDEQYF. The CDR3, as DNA: TGTGCCAGCAGCTTAGATTTGGGGGACGAGCAGTACTTC. Using reference TRBV7-8 and TRBJ2-7 for the parts outside the CDR3, the full variable domain is GAGVSQSPRYKVAKRGQDVALRCDPISGHVSLFWYQQALGQGPEFLTYFQNEAQLDKSGLPSDRFFAERPEGSVSTLKIQRTQQEDSAVYLCASSLDLGDEQYFGPGTRLTVT.

For this clonotype: One junction end disagrees with the germline gene, perhaps due to a read error. The V call is TRBV7-9, the J call TRBJ2-1, with D tentatively TRBD2 (6 bases). The CDR3 length is 17 residues. Germline CDR1 SEHNR, CDR2 FQNEAQ (reference sequence). This CDR3 is CASRPAALDYDYNEQLF. CDR3 bases: TGTGCCAGCAGACCCGCGGCCCTGGACTACGATTACAATGAGCAGCTCTTC.

This clonotype was observed many times. The chain joins TRBV7-9 to TRBJ2-1, with 9 positions matching TRBD2. The CDR3 spans 16 residues. Trimming removed 5 bases from V and 0 bases from J; junction bases left unmatched: 5. Germline-derived CDR1 and CDR2 are SEHNR and FQNEAQ (reference sequence). The CDR3 is CASSPAGGSSYNEQFF. CDR3 nucleotides: TGTGCCAGCAGCCCAGCGGGAGGCAGCTCCTACAATGAGCAGTTCTTC.

This clonotype showed up many times. The rearrangement joins TRBV7-3 to TRBJ2-3, with 8 bases that match TRBD2. J gave up 0 bases and V 5 bases, and 7 bases lay outside the gene matches. The germline gives CDR1 SGHTA, CDR2 FQGTGA. The CDR3 has 16 residues. The CDR3 loop reads CASSPGLALSTDTQYF. The CDR3 DNA reads as TGTGCCAGCAGCCCAGGACTAGCACTTAGCACAGATACGCAGTATTTT.

This clonotype was detected many times. The rearrangement links TRBV29-1 to TRBJ1-4; weak D call: TRBD1 (5 bases). From germline, CDR1 is SQVTM and CDR2 ANQGSEA. The CDR3 runs 15 residues. Deletions cut 0 bases from V and 8 bases from J, with 16 bases between. CDR3 nucleotide sequence: TGCAGCGTTGAAGAAGGCGGCAGGGCTGGAGAAAAACTGTTTTTT. It encodes CSVEEGGRAGEKLFF.

This clonotype was counted at least ten times. This chain joins TRBV7-2 and TRBJ2-3; D unresolved. The germline V and J ends were trimmed by 5 bases and 5 bases, with 8 bases remaining between them. The germline V gene has CDR1 SGHTA and CDR2 FQGNSA. The CDR3 contains 12 residues. Here the CDR3 reads CASSNYGDTQYF. As DNA, the CDR3 is TGTGCCAGCAGCAACTATGGAGATACGCAGTATTTT.

This clonotype was recorded many times. The chain recombines TRBV6-5 with TRBJ1-1, with TRBD1 matching 11 bases. Looked up from germline, CDR1 is MNHEY and CDR2 is SVGAGI. This CDR3 contains 15 residues. The V gene end was trimmed by 6 bases and the J gene end by 5 bases; junction bases not matched to a gene: 8. The CDR3 DNA reads TGTGCCAGCAGACAAACCGGGACAGGGGGGACTGAAGCTTTCTTT. Its translation is CASRQTGTGGTEAFF.

Of note for this clonotype: This may come from a read error, since a much larger clone is one base off. The chain combines TRBV29-1 with TRBJ1-1; possibly TRBD1 for D (5 bases). The CDR3 contains 14 residues. CDR1 and CDR2 (germline): SQVTM, ANQGSEA. The CDR3 sequence: CSADRAGVNTEASF. In DNA, the CDR3 is TGCAGCGCCGATCGTGCGGGGGTGAACACTGAAGCTTCCTTT.

This clonotype was seen repeatedly, ten times or more. The gene calls are TRBV5-6 and TRBJ2-1; D assignment may be TRBD1 or TRBD2 (6 bases each). The CDR3 has 15 residues. The germline CDR1 and CDR2 sequences are SGHDT and YYEEEE. The V and J ends lost 3 bases and 7 bases respectively, with 17 bases between them. The CDR3 DNA follows: TGTGCCAGCAGCTGGGGGGCCGGGCGCGGAAATGAGCAGTTCTTC. Translating it yields CASSWGAGRGNEQFF.

By share, this clonotype ranks as medium-sized (0.01 to 0.1%). This chain links TRBV20-1 with TRBJ2-1; 10 bases fit TRBD1. The CDR3 is 15 residues long. Germline assignment: CDR1 DFQATT and CDR2 SNEGSKA (reference sequence). With V trimmed by 3 bases and J by 4 bases, 6 bases remained unmatched. The CDR3 region is CSARNGQGVYNEQFF. DNA for the CDR3: TGCAGTGCTAGGAATGGACAGGGGGTTTACAATGAGCAGTTCTTC.

Many counts were recorded for this clonotype. The J gene is TRBJ2-3, the V gene TRBV4-3, with D unclear. There are 16 residues in the CDR3. Trimming took 0 bases from V and 4 from J, leaving 14 bases between them. Germline loops: CDR1 LGHNA, CDR2 YSLEER. CDR3 region: CASSQDWRPGADTQYF. The CDR3 nucleotides are TGCGCCAGCAGCCAAGACTGGCGCCCTGGGGCAGATACGCAGTATTTT.

This clonotype was seen many times. This rearrangement joins TRBV10-3 to TRBJ2-7; the D is unclear. Germline lookup yields CDR1 ENHRY and CDR2 SYGVKD. CDR3 length equals 13 residues. Trimming took off 1 base at V and 5 bases at J, with 9 bases between the two ends. CDR3 residues: CAISEFRLNEQYF. The CDR3 DNA sequence: TGTGCCATCAGTGAGTTCAGACTGAACGAGCAGTACTTC.

This clonotype occurred many times. J is TRBJ2-3 and V is TRBV4-3; TRBD2 matches at 7 bases. Germline V gives CDR1 LGHNA, CDR2 YSLEER. CDR3 length equals 16 residues. With V trimmed by 1 base and J by 5 bases, 9 bases remained unmatched. The CDR3 spells CASSQASGTPGDTQYF. DNA for the CDR3: TGCGCCAGCAGCCAAGCTAGCGGAACTCCCGGAGATACGCAGTATTTT.

This clonotype was seen repeatedly, ten times or more. The CDR3 is CSAEPASGRQPQETQYF. DNA of the CDR3: TGCAGTGCCGAGCCGGCTAGCGGGAGGCAGCCCCAAGAGACCCAGTACTTC. The chain joins TRBV20-1 to TRBJ2-5; TRBD2 aligns across 11 bases. V shed 6 bases and J 1 base; nucleotides not matched to a gene: 13. The germline V gene encodes CDR1 DFQATT and CDR2 SNEGSKA (reference sequence). The CDR3 loop spans 17 amino acids.

This clonotype was seen ten or more times. The CDR3 reads CSAQGTSETQYF. The CDR3, as DNA: TGCAGCGCACAGGGGACTTCAGAGACCCAGTACTTC. The chain uses TRBV29-1 and TRBJ2-5, with D perhaps TRBD1 (7 bases). Trimming pared 7 bases from V and 4 bases from J, leaving 13 bases between. Germline assignment: CDR1 SQVTM and CDR2 ANQGSEA. This CDR3 is 12 amino acids long.

This clonotype was detected many times. The rearrangement joins TRBV5-1 to TRBJ1-4; D unclear. Germline CDR1 SGHRS, CDR2 YFSETQ. The CDR3 is made up of 16 amino acids. V was trimmed by 3 bases and J by 0 bases, leaving 12 bases between them. The CDR3 bases are TGCGCCAGCAGCTCTGGGATCCTACCAACTAATGAAAAACTGTTTTTT. Translating it yields CASSSGILPTNEKLFF. Together with reference TRBV5-1 and TRBJ1-4, the CDR3 gives the full variable domain: KAGVTQTPRYLIKTRGQQVTLSCSPISGHRSVSWYQQTPGQGLQFLFEYFSETQRNKGNFPGRFSGRQFSNSRSEMNVSTLELGDSALYLCASSSGILPTNEKLFFGSGTQLSVL.

Ten or more counts support this clonotype. J is TRBJ2-7 and V is TRBV5-6; D gene unclear. The V gene's germline CDR1 is SGHDT and CDR2 YYEEEE. This CDR3 has 12 residues. The germline V and J ends were trimmed by 1 base and 1 base, with 3 bases remaining between them. CDR3 residues: CASSLRSYEQYF. The CDR3 nucleotides read TGTGCCAGCAGCTTGAGGTCCTACGAGCAGTACTTC.

About this clonotype itself: A junction boundary mismatches the germline segment, possibly from a read error. J is TRBJ2-7 and V is TRBV3-1; D may be TRBD2 (5 bases). CDR1 is LGHDT, CDR2 YNNKEL, per germline (reference sequence). This CDR3 has 12 residues. CDR3 sequence reads: CASGQVGVEQYF. CDR3 coding DNA: TGCGCCAGCGGCCAAGTCGGGGTTGAGCAGTACTTC.

This clonotype was observed at least ten times. V and J are TRBV5-1 and TRBJ1-1; 8 bases align to TRBD1. Trimming took 0 bases from V and 4 from J; bases not matched to a gene: 8. The germline V gene encodes CDR1 SGHRS and CDR2 YFSETQ. The CDR3 runs to 16 residues. The CDR3: CASSLAGSGGSTEAFF. The CDR3 DNA is TGCGCCAGCAGCTTGGCTGGCTCAGGGGGCAGCACTGAAGCTTTCTTT.

This clonotype appeared a few times. This rearrangement joins TRBV30 to TRBJ2-3; D unresolved. The germline V and J ends were trimmed by 0 bases and 0 bases, with 16 bases remaining between them. The CDR3 sequence is 17 residues long. The germline gives CDR1 GTSNPN, CDR2 SVGIG (reference sequence). The CDR3 coding sequence is TGTGCCTGGAGTGTAAGTGATTGGCCGACTAGCACAGATACGCAGTATTTT. This codes for CAWSVSDWPTSTDTQYF.

This clonotype was picked up many times. This chain joins TRBV18 and TRBJ1-2, with 7 bases identical to TRBD1. The germline CDR1 and CDR2 sequences are KGHSH and LQKENI. CDR3 length: 14 amino acids. V shed 3 bases, J shed 4 bases, and the junction held 5 bases outside the gene matches. CDR3: CASSPGQEIYGYTF. The CDR3 region has the DNA TGTGCCAGCTCACCCGGACAGGAGATCTATGGCTACACCTTC.

This clonotype was observed a few times. CDR3 protein: CASSQQLDAGELFF. The CDR3 DNA reads as TGTGCCAGCAGCCAACAATTAGACGCCGGGGAGCTGTTTTTT. The V call is TRBV7-3, the J call TRBJ2-2; D not resolved. Germline assignment: CDR1 SGHTA and CDR2 FQGTGA. CDR3 length: 14 amino acids. The germline V and J ends were trimmed by 5 bases and 6 bases, with 13 bases remaining between them.

In its sample, this clonotype was seen once. A single base is all that separates this from a far larger clone, so a read error is likely. This rearrangement joins TRBV6-6 to TRBJ2-7; 9 bases align to TRBD2. This CDR3 comprises 14 residues. Germline assignment: CDR1 MNHNY and CDR2 SVGAGI (reference sequence). Here the CDR3 reads CASRKAGGKYEQCF. CDR3 sequence (DNA): TGTGCCAGCAGGAAAGCGGGAGGAAAATACGAGCAGTGCTTC.

This clonotype was seen repeatedly, ten times or more. V is TRBV2 and J is TRBJ2-7; maybe TRBD1 (6 bases). The length of the CDR3 is 12 residues. V gave up 4 bases and J gave up 3 bases, with 7 bases separating them. In germline, CDR1 is SNHLY, CDR2 FYNNEI. CDR3 in amino acids: CASSVQGYEQYF. CDR3 sequence (DNA): TGTGCCAGCAGTGTACAGGGCTACGAGCAGTACTTC.

This clonotype turned up a few times. A much more abundant neighbour one base away suggests this may be a read error. The chain combines TRBV28 with TRBJ2-4, with D tentatively TRBD1 (6 bases). The germline gives CDR1 MDHEN, CDR2 SYDVKM. The CDR3 loop spans 16 amino acids. The CDR3 nucleotides read TGTGCCAGCAGTTCGACGGGACACTTAGCCAAAAACACTCAGTACTTC. It translates to CASSSTGHLAKNTQYF.

There are many counts of this clonotype. The J gene is TRBJ1-1, the V gene TRBV5-1; 7 nucleotides match TRBD1. This CDR3 is built from 12 residues. CDR1 is SGHRS and CDR2 is YFSETQ in the germline V gene. J gave up 7 bases and V 3 bases, and 3 bases lay outside the gene matches. The DNA of the CDR3 is TGCGCCAGCAGCTCACGGGACAGTGAAGCTTTCTTT. This translates into CASSSRDSEAFF.

The table lists this clonotype with many counts. This chain uses TRBV4-3 with TRBJ2-1, with D uncertain. Looked up from germline, CDR1 is LGHNA and CDR2 is YSLEER. V was shortened by 0 bases and J by 5 bases, with 14 bases between the two germline ends. CDR3 length: 16 amino acids. The CDR3 loop is CASSQEVWTADNEQFF. The DNA of the CDR3 is TGCGCCAGCAGCCAAGAAGTGTGGACGGCAGACAATGAGCAGTTCTTC.

This clonotype was counted many times. The V and J genes are TRBV6-6 and TRBJ1-5; D is unclear. The CDR3 is 12 amino acids. Trimming left V 2 bases short and J 5 bases short, with 4 bases between. Germline CDR1 reads MNHNY; CDR2 reads SVGAGI (reference sequence). CDR3 region: CASSYADQPQHF. The CDR3 region has the DNA TGTGCCAGCAGTTACGCTGATCAGCCCCAGCATTTT.